This T cell receptor beta chain was found in a study of T cell changes during pregnancy in multiple sclerosis. The CDR3 consists of 14 residues. CDR1 is SGHRS, CDR2 YFSETQ, per germline. With regard to this clone: Compared with germline, one end of the junction differs, possibly owing to a read error. In the same sample, other DNA sequences code for this CDR3.

The assay was immunoSEQ multiplex PCR, and TCRdb's table has in-frame clones only and misses some. In the table there are 60,000 to 85,000 clones, less than 95% of which are singletons. The material sequenced was peripheral blood, taken in the third trimester of pregnancy. This chain links TRBV5-1 with TRBJ1-3, with no clear D. This TCR derives from a female donor with multiple sclerosis, enrolled in a pregnancy study. This CDR3 reads CASSLGGSGNTIYF. CDR3 coding DNA: TGCGCCAGCAGCTTAGGAGGGTCAGGAAATACCATATATTTT.